Here is one T cell receptor (beta chain) with its context. Antigen: not known. Germline lookup yields CDR1 SQVTM and CDR2 ANQGSEA. The CDR3 is 14 residues long. The trim removed 1 base at V and 4 bases at J, leaving 5 bases unmatched. The sample is drawn from a study of Graves' ophthalmopathy and Graves' hyperthyroidism. Enrolled hyperthyroidism patients had a new diagnosis, a duration under 2 months, and an age of 18 to 65. Certain patients, namely those with other autoimmune diseases, uncontrolled infections, pregnancy or lactation, were excluded. Establishment of the diagnosis relied upon clinical symptoms, serum thyroxine, TRAb, thyroid ultrasound and orbital computed tomography. RNA transcripts served as template for amplifying TCR beta CDR3 sequences. An opening RT-PCR round employed HTBI primers and preceded a second-round multiplex PCR. TCRdb independently ran MiXCR on the multiplex PCR reads; one entry per CDR3 protein. The sample holds roughly 600,000 distinct CDR3 sequences; about 40% are singletons and the top ten take 3.5% to 5%.

Whole-study results and caveats: Among expanded thyroid clonotypes above 0.001 frequency, most also occurred in blood.

The sample taken for sequencing was peripheral blood or thyroid tissue (not recorded which). The receptor was isolated from an adult man with Graves' hyperthyroidism. V is TRBV29-1 and J is TRBJ2-5; 8 nucleotides line up with TRBD1. This CDR3 reads CSVEGQGTLETQYF. The CDR3 DNA follows: TGCAGCGTTGAAGGACAGGGGACATTAGAGACCCAGTACTTC.